The clone carrying this T cell receptor beta chain was counted a few times. Its matching antigen is unknown. The data stem from a study of T cell repertoires in cytomegalovirus infection. General study results and limits: Summed frequency of public TCR beta families distinguished CMV carriers with the relevant HLA.

Each CDR3 protein gets one entry after TCRdb re-called the reads with MiXCR. Of 700,000 to 900,000 distinct CDR3 sequences detected, around 29% appear once; the ten largest clones hold roughly 13%. There are 15 residues in the CDR3. Trimming took 2 bases from V and 4 from J; bases not matched to a gene: 6. CDR1 is LNHDA and CDR2 is SQIVND in the germline V gene (reference sequence). Here the sequenced sample was cultured CD8+ T cells from PBMCs, taken from culture after CMV antigen stimulation. The J gene is TRBJ1-1, the V gene TRBV19; 8 bases agree with TRBD1. The TCR comes from a human donor in good health (CMV status not recorded). Some clones in this sample may be carry-over from other donors' samples. The CDR3 nucleotides are TGTGCCAGTAGTATATCCGGACAGGGTGGCACTGAAGCTTTCTTT. Its translation: CASSISGQGGTEAFF.